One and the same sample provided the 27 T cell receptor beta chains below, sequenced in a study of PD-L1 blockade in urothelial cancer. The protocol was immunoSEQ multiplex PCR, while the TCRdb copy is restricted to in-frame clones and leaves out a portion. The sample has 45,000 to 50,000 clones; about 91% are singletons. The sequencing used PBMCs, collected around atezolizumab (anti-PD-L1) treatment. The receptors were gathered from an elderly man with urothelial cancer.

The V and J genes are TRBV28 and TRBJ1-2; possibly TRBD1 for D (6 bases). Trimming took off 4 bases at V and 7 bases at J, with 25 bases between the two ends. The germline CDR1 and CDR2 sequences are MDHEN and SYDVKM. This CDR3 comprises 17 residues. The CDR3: CASSSPGQFSSSGGYTF. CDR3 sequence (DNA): TGTGCCAGCAGTTCCCCAGGACAGTTTTCTTCCTCAGGTGGCTACACCTTC.

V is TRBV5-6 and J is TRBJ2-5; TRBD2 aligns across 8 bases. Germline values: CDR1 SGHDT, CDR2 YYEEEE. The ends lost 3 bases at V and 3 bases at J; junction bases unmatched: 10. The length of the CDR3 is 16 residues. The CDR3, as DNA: TGTGCCAGCAGCTCTCAGCGGGAGATAACTAAAGAGACCCAGTACTTC. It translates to CASSSQREITKETQYF.

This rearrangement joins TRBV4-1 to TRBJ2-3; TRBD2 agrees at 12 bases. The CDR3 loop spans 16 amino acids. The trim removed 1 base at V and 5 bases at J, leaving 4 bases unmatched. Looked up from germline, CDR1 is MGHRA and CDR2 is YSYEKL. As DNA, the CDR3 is TGCGCCAGCAGCCAAGGGGGACTAGCGGGTAAAGATACGCAGTATTTT. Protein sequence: CASSQGGLAGKDTQYF.

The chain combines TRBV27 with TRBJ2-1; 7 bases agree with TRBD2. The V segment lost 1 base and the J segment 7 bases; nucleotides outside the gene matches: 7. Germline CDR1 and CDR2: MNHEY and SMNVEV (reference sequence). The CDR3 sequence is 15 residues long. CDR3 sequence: CASSLLAGLFNEQFF. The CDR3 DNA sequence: TGTGCCAGCAGTTTATTAGCGGGCCTCTTTAATGAGCAGTTCTTC.

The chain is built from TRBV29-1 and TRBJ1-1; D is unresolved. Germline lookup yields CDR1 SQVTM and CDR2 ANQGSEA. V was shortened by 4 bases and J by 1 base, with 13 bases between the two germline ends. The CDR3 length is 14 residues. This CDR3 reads CSVVGRPPNTEAFF. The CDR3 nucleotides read TGCAGCGTTGTGGGCAGGCCGCCGAACACTGAAGCTTTCTTT.

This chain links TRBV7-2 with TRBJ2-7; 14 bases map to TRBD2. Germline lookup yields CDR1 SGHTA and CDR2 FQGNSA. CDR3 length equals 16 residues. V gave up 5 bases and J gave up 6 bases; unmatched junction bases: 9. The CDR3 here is CASSAQGTSGSVEQYF. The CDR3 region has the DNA TGTGCCAGCAGCGCACAAGGGACTAGCGGGAGTGTCGAGCAGTACTTC.

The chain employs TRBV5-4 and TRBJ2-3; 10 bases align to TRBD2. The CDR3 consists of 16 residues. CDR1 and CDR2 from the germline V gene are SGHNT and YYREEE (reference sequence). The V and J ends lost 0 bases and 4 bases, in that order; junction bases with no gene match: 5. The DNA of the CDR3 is TGTGCCAGCAGCTTGGGGACTAGCGGTTCGTCAGATACGCAGTATTTT. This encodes CASSLGTSGSSDTQYF.

CDR3 sequence reads: CASSMGSHYGYTF. For the CDR3, the DNA is TGTGCCAGTAGTATGGGCAGCCACTATGGCTACACCTTC. This chain joins TRBV19 and TRBJ1-2; D is unresolved. The CDR3 runs to 13 residues. The germline V and J ends were trimmed by 3 bases and 3 bases, with 8 bases remaining between them. In germline, CDR1 is LNHDA, CDR2 SQIVND (reference sequence).

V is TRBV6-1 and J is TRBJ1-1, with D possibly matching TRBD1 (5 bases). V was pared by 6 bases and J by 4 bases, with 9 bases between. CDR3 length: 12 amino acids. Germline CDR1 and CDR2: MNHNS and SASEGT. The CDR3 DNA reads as TGTGCCAGCAGACGGGGGGGCACTGAAGCTTTCTTT. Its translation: CASRRGGTEAFF.

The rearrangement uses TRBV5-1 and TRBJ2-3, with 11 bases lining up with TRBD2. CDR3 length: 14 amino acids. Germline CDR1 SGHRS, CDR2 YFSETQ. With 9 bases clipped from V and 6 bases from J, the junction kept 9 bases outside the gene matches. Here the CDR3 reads CAILAGGGWDTQYF. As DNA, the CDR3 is TGCGCCATCCTAGCGGGAGGAGGGTGGGATACGCAGTATTTT.

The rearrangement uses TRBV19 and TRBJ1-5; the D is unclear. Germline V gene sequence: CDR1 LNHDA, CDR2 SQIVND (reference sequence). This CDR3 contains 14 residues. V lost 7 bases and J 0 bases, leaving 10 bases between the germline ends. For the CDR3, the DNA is TGTGCCAGTAAGCCCGAGTTTAGCAATCAGCCCCAGCATTTT. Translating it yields CASKPEFSNQPQHF.

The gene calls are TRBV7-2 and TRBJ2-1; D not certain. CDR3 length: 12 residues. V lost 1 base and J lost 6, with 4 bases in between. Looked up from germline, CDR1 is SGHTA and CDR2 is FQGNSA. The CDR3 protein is CASSLDSNEQFF. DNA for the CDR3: TGTGCCAGCAGCTTAGACAGCAATGAGCAGTTCTTC.

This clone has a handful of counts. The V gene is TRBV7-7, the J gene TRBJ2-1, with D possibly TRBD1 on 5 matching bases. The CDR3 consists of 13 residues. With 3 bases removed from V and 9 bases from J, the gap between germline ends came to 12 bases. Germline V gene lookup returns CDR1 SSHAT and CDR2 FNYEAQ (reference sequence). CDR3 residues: CASSLDNFGEQFF. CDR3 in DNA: TGTGCCAGCAGCTTGGACAATTTCGGTGAGCAGTTCTTC.

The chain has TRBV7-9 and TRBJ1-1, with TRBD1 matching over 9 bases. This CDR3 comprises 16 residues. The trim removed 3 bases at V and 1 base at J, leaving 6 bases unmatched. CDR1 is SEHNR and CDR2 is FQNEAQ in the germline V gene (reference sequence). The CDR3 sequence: CASSFPTGGRNTEAFF. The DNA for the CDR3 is TGTGCCAGCAGCTTCCCGACAGGGGGTCGGAACACTGAAGCTTTCTTT.

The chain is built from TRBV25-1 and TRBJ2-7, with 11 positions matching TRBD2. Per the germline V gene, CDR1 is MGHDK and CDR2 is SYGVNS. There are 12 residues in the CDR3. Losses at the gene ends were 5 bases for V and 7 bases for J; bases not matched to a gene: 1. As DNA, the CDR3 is TGTGCCAGCAGTAGACTAGCGGGGGAGCAGTACTTC. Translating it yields CASSRLAGEQYF.

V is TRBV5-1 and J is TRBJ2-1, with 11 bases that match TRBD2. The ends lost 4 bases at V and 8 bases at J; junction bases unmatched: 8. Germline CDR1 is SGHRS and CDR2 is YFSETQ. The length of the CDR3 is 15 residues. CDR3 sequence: CASSLPGLAVHEQFF. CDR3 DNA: TGCGCCAGCAGCCTACCGGGACTAGCGGTCCATGAGCAGTTCTTC.

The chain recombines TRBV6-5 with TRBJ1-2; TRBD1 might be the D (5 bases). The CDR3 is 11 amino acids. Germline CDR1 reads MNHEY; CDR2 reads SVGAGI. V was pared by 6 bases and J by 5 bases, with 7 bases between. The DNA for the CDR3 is TGTGCCAGCAGCTCAGGGTATGGCTACACCTTC. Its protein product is CASSSGYGYTF.

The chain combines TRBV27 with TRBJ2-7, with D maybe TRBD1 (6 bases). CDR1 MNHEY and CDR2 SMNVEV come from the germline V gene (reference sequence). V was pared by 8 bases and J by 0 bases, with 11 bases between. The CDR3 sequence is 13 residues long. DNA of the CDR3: TGTGCCAGCGGGACGGACAGCTCCTACGAGCAGTACTTC. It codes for CASGTDSSYEQYF.

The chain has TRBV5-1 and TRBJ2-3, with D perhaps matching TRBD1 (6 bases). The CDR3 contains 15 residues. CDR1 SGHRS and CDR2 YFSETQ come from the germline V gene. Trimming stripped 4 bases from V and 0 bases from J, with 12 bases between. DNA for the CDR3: TGCGCCAGCAGCACCCTGACAGGAAGCACAGATACGCAGTATTTT. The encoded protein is CASSTLTGSTDTQYF. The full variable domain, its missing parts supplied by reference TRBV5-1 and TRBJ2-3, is KAGVTQTPRYLIKTRGQQVTLSCSPISGHRSVSWYQQTPGQGLQFLFEYFSETQRNKGNFPGRFSGRQFSNSRSEMNVSTLELGDSALYLCASSTLTGSTDTQYFGPGTRLTVL.

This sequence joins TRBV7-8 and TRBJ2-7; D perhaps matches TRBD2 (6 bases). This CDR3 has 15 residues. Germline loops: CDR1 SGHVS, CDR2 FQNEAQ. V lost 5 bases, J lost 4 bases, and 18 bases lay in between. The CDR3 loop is CASSRLEGSLYEQYF. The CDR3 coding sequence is TGTGCCAGCAGCCGTCTGGAGGGGTCGCTGTACGAGCAGTACTTC.

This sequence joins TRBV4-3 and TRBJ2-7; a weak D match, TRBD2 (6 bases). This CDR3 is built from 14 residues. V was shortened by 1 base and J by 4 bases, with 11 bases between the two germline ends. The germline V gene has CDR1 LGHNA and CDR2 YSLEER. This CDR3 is CASSQVLGGYEQYF. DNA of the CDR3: TGCGCCAGCAGCCAAGTGTTAGGAGGGTACGAGCAGTACTTC.

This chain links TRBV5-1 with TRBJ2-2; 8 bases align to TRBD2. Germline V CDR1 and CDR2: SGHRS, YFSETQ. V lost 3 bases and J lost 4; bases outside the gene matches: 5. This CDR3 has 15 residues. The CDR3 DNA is TGCGCCAGCAGCTCATCGGGAGGGGGCACCGGGGAGCTGTTTTTT. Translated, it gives CASSSSGGGTGELFF.

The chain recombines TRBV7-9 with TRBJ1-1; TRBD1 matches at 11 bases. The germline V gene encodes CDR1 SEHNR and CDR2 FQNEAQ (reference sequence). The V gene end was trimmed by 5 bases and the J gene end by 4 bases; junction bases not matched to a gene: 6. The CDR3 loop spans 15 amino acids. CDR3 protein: CASSPTDRGLTEAFF. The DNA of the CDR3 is TGTGCCAGCAGCCCAACGGACAGGGGGCTCACTGAAGCTTTCTTT.

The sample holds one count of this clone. The CDR3 loop reads CASSLTIPRERSYEQYF. DNA for the CDR3: TGTGCCAGCAGCCTAACTATTCCCCGGGAGCGGTCCTACGAGCAGTACTTC. This chain joins TRBV7-8 and TRBJ2-7; D is perhaps TRBD2 (6 bases). V was pared by 5 bases and J by 1 base, with 21 bases between. The CDR3 is 17 amino acids. Germline loops: CDR1 SGHVS, CDR2 FQNEAQ.

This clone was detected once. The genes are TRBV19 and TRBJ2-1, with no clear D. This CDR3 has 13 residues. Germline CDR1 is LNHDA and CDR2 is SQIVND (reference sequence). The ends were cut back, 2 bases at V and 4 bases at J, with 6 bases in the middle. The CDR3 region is CASSINTYNEQFF. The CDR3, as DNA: TGTGCCAGTAGTATAAACACATACAATGAGCAGTTCTTC.

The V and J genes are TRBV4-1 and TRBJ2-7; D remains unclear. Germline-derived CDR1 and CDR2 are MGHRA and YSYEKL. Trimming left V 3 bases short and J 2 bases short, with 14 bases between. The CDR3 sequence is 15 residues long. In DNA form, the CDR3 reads TGCGCCAGCAGCCAGCCAGGATACGGCACCTACGAGCAGTACTTC. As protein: CASSQPGYGTYEQYF.

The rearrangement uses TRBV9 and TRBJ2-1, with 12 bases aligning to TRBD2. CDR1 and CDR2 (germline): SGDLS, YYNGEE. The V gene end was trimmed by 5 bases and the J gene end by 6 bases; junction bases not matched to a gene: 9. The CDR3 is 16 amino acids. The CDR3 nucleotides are TGTGCCAGCAGTGAACCTAGCGGGAGGGTTGGCAATGAGCAGTTCTTC. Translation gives CASSEPSGRVGNEQFF.